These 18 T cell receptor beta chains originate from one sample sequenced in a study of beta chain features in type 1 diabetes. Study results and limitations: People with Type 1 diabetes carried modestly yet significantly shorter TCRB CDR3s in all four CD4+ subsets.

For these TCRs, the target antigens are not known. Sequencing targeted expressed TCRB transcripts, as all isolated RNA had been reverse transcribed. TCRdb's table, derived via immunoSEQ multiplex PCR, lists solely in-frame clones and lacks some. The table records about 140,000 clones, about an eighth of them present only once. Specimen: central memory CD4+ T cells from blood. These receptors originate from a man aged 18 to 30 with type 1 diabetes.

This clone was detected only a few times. The CDR3 loop is CASSQGRLAGLSTDTQYF. CDR3 DNA sequence: TGTGCCAGCAGCCAAGGTCGACTAGCGGGGTTGAGCACAGATACGCAGTATTTT. The chain is built from TRBV4-2 and TRBJ2-3, with 11 nucleotides matching TRBD2. Looked up from germline, CDR1 is LGHNA and CDR2 is YNFKEQ. V lost 1 base and J lost 0; bases outside the gene matches: 6. This CDR3 region has 18 residues.

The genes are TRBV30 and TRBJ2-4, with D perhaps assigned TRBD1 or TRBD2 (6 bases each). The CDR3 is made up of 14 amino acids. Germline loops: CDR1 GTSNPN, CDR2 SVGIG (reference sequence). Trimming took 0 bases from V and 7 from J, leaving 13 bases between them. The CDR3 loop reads CAWSVGGAGNIQYF. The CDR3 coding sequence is TGTGCCTGGAGTGTGGGGGGCGCAGGGAACATTCAGTACTTC.

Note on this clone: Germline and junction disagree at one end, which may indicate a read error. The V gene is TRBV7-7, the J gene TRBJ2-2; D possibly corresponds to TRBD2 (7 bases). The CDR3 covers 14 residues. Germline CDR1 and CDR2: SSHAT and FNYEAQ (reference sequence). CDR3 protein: CASTPAGADGELFF. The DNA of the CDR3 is TGTGCTAGCACCCCGGCGGGGGCGGACGGGGAGCTGTTTTTT. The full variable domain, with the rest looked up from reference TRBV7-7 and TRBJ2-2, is GAGVSQSPRYKVTKRGQDVTLRCDPISSHATLYWYQQALGQGPEFLTYFNYEAQPDKSGLPSDRFSAERPEGSISTLTIQRTEQRDSAMYRCASTPAGADGELFFGEGSRLTVL.

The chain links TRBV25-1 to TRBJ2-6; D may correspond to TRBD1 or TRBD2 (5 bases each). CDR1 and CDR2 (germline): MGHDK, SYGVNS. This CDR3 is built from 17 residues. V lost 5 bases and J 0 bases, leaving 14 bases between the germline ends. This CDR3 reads CASSSPVGRSGANVLTF. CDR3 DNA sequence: TGTGCCAGCAGTAGTCCGGTGGGACGCTCTGGGGCCAACGTCCTGACTTTC. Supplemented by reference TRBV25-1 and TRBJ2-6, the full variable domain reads EADIYQTPRYLVIGTGKKITLECSQTMGHDKMYWYQQDPGMELHLIHYSYGVNSTEKGDLSSESTVSRIRTEHFPLTLESARPSHTSQYLCASSSPVGRSGANVLTFGAGSRLTVL.

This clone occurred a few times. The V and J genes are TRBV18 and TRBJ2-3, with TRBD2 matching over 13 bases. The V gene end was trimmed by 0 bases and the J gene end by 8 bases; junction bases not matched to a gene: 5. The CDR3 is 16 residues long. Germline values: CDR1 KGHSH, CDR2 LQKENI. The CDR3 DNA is TGTGCCAGCTCACCACCGACTAGCGGGGGGCATGGTACGCAGTATTTT. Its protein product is CASSPPTSGGHGTQYF.

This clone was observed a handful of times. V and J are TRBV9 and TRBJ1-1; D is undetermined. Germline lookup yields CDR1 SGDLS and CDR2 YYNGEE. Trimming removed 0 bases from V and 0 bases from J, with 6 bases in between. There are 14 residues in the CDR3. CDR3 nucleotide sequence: TGTGCCAGCAGCGTAGGCAGAATGAACACTGAAGCTTTCTTT. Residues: CASSVGRMNTEAFF. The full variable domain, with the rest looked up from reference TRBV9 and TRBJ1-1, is DSGVTQTPKHLITATGQRVTLRCSPRSGDLSVYWYQQSLDQGLQFLIQYYNGEERAKGNILERFSAQQFPDLHSELNLSSLELGDSALYFCASSVGRMNTEAFFGQGTRLTVV.

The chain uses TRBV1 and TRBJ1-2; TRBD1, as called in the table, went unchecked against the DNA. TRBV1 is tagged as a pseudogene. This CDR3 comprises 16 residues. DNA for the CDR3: TGCACCAGCAGCCTCCCGGGACAGGGATCGAACTATGGCTACACCTTC. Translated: CTSSLPGQGSNYGYTF.

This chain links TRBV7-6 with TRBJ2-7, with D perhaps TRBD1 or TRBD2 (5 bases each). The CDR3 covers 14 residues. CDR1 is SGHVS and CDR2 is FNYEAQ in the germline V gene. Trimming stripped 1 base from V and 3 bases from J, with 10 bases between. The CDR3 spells CASSLGGAHYEQYF. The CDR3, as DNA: TGTGCCAGCAGCTTAGGAGGGGCCCACTACGAGCAGTACTTC.

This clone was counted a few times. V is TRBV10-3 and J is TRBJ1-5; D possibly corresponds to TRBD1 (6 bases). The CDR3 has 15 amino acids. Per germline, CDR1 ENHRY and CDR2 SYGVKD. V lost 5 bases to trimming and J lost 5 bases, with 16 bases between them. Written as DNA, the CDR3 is TGTGCCATCAGTCTCGAGGACAGAAGTCATCAGCCCCAGCATTTT. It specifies CAISLEDRSHQPQHF.

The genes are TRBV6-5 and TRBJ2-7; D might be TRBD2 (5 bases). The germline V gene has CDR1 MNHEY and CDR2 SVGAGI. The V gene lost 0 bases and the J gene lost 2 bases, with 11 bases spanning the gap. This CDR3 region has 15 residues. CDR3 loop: CASSYSGSQPYEQYF. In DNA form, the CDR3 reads TGTGCCAGCAGTTACTCGGGGAGTCAACCCTACGAGCAGTACTTC.

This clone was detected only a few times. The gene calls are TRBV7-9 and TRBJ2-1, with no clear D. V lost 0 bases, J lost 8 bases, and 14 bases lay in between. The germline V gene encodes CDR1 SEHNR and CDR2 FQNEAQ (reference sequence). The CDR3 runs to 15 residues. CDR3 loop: CASSLAPILGDEQFF. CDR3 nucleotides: TGTGCCAGCAGCTTAGCGCCCATCCTAGGAGATGAGCAGTTCTTC.

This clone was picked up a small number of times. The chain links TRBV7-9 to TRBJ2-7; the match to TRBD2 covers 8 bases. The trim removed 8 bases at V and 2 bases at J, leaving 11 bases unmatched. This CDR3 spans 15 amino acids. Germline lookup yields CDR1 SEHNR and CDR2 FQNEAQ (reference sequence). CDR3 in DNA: TGTGCCAGCCCCCCTGCGGGTAGCGGGGCCTACGAGCAGTACTTC. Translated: CASPPAGSGAYEQYF.

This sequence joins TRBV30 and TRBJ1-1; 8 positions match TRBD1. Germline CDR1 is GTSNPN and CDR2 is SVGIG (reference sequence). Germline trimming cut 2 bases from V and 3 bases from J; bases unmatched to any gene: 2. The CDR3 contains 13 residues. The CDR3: CAWSTTGDTEAFF. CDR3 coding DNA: TGTGCCTGGAGTACGACAGGGGACACTGAAGCTTTCTTT.

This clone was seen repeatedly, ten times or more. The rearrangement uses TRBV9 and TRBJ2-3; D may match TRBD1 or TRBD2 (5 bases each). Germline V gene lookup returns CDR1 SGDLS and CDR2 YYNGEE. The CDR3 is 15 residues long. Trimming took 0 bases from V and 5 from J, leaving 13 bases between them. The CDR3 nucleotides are TGTGCCAGCAGCGTAGGGGACCCGTACGGAGATACGCAGTATTTT. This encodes CASSVGDPYGDTQYF.

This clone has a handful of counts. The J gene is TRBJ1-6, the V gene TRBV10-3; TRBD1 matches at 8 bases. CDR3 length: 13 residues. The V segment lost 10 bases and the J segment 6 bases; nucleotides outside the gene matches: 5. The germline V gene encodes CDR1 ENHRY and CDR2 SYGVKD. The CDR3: CATGQGGNSPLHF. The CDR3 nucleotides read TGTGCCACCGGACAGGGCGGTAATTCACCCCTCCACTTT.

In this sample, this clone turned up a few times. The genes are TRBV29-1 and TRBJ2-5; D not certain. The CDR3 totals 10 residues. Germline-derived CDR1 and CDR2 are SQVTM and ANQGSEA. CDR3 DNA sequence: TGCACCGCGTCCCAAGAGACCCAGTACTTC. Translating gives CTASQETQYF.

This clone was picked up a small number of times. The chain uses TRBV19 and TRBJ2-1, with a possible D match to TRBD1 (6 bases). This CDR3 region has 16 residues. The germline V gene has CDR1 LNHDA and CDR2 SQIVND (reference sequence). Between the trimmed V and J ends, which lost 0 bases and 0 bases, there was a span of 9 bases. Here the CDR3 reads CASSIEARGSYNEQFF. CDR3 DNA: TGTGCCAGTAGTATAGAAGCCAGGGGCTCCTACAATGAGCAGTTCTTC.

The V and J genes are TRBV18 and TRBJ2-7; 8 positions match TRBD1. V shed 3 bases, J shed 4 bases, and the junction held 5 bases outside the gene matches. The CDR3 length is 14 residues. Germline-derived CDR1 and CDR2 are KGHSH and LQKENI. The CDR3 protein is CASSPGRQGYEQYF. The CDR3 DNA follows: TGTGCCAGCTCACCCGGTCGACAGGGGTACGAGCAGTACTTC.